This is a list of T cell receptor beta chains from one sample in a study of blood T cell repertoires in COVID-19. TCRdb's copy holds only in-frame clones and misses some; the assay was immunoSEQ multiplex PCR. The sample shows approximately 40,000 clones, more than 85% of them seen only once. The source material was peripheral blood. The receptors originated from a woman older than 75 with acute or convalescent COVID-19. The CDR3 runs from the conserved cysteine through the conserved F or W. The D gene is left open where the match is weak. Clone sizes are given selectively: once, few, many, or a class where the clone is expanded.

j_call d_call clone_size v_call cdr3_nt cdr3_aa
TRBJ1-6 . . TRBV6-4 TGTGCCAGCAGTGAGGAGGGAGGTTCACCCCTCCACTTT CASSEEGGSPLHF
TRBJ2-2 . . TRBV5-6 TGTGCCAGCAGCATAGGACAAAACACCGGGGAGCTGTTTTTT CASSIGQNTGELFF
TRBJ1-1 . . TRBV5-1 TGCGCCAGCAGCGACCCGGGTGTGACTGAAGCTTTCTTT CASSDPGVTEAFF
TRBJ2-5 TRBD2 . TRBV7-8 TGTGCCAGCAGCCCGGGACTAGCGGGGGGAGAGACCCAGTACTTC CASSPGLAGGETQYF
TRBJ2-1 TRBD2 . TRBV3-1/TRBV3-2 TGTGCCAGCAGCCTTTATAGCGGGGGGCCTTACAATGAGCAGTTCTTC CASSLYSGGPYNEQFF
TRBJ2-1 TRBD1 . TRBV7-3 TGTGCCAGCAGCCCCGACAGGGTACCCAATGAGCAGTTCTTC CASSPDRVPNEQFF
TRBJ2-2 . . TRBV5-1 TGCGCCAGCAGTAACCTCCTTCGGGGGTCGAACACCGGGGAGCTGTTTTTT CASSNLLRGSNTGELFF
TRBJ2-7 . . TRBV16 TGTGCCAGCAGCCAATTCGACGAGCAGTACTTC CASSQFDEQYF
TRBJ2-7 TRBD1 . TRBV6-6 TGTGCCAGCAGTGCCTCCGGGACAGCCATGTACGAGCAGTACTTC CASSASGTAMYEQYF
TRBJ2-7 TRBD2 . TRBV7-9 TGTGCCAGCAGCTTAGTCCCGGGACGACTAGCCGAGCAGTACTTC CASSLVPGRLAEQYF
TRBJ1-3 . . TRBV14 TGTGCCAGCAGCCAAGATCTATTAGGGGTCGGAGGAAACACCATATATTTT CASSQDLLGVGGNTIYF
TRBJ1-1 . few TRBV30 TGTGCCTGGAGTGTACGGGAAGAAACTGAAGCTTTCTTT CAWSVREETEAFF
TRBJ1-2 TRBD1 once TRBV4-3 TGCGCCAGCAGCCAAAGCAGGACAGGGGGCTATGGCTACACCTTC CASSQSRTGGYGYTF
TRBJ2-3 . . TRBV6-6 TGTGCCAGCTGTTACGGGACATATAACACAGATACGCAGTATTTT CASCYGTYNTDTQYF
TRBJ1-2 . . TRBV12-3/TRBV12-4 TGTGCCAGCGGGCGAAACGGCTATGGCTACACCTTC CASGRNGYGYTF
TRBJ2-7 TRBD1 . TRBV5-4 TGTGCCAGCAGCCCTAGACAGGGGAGCTCCTACGAGCAGTACTTC CASSPRQGSSYEQYF
TRBJ1-5 . . TRBV28 TGTGCCAGCAGTTTGGGGGGGACCCTTGGACAGCCCCAGCATTTT CASSLGGTLGQPQHF
TRBJ1-4 . . TRBV18 TGTGCCAGCTCACCATATTATGTGGCGGAGGAAAAACTGTTTTTT CASSPYYVAEEKLFF
TRBJ1-2 TRBD1 . TRBV7-2 TGTGCCAGCAGCCCTCAGACCGGGACAGGGATCTATGGCTACACCTTC CASSPQTGTGIYGYTF
TRBJ2-3 TRBD2 . TRBV9 TGTGCCAGCAGCGTGGGGACTAGCGGGGGTGATACGCAGTATTTT CASSVGTSGGDTQYF
TRBJ2-7 TRBD1 . TRBV18 TGTGCCAGCTCACCGCTGGACAGGGGCTACGAGCAGTACTTC CASSPLDRGYEQYF
TRBJ2-3 TRBD1 . TRBV5-5 TGTGCCGGAGGACAGGGATCAGATACGCAGTATTTT CAGGQGSDTQYF
TRBJ2-7 TRBD1 . TRBV7-7 TGTGCTAGCAGCCCCGGCCCAGGGGACAGCTCCTACGAGCAGTACTTC CASSPGPGDSSYEQYF
TRBJ1-2 . . TRBV6-5 TGTGCCAGCACTCGAGGAGCTCCTGGGGGCTACACCTTC CASTRGAPGGYTF
TRBJ2-5 TRBD2 . TRBV5-1 TGCGCCAGCAGCTTGGACGTGCGGGGGGCGGAAGAGACCCAGTACTTC CASSLDVRGAEETQYF
TRBJ2-5 . . TRBV5-6 TGTGCCAGCAGCTTCGGTCCGAGGGATCGAGAGACCCAGTACTTC CASSFGPRDRETQYF
TRBJ2-3 TRBD1 once TRBV5-1 TGCGCCAGCAGCCAAGGGGACAGCCGCACAGATACGCAGTATTTT CASSQGDSRTDTQYF
TRBJ2-6 . . TRBV29-1 TGCAGCGTTGACGGGGAGTCCGGGGCCAACGTCCTGACTTTC CSVDGESGANVLTF
TRBJ1-6 TRBD1 . TRBV5-1 TGCGCCAGCAGCTCAGACAGGACAGGGCTAAATTCACCCCTCCACTTT CASSSDRTGLNSPLHF
TRBJ2-3 . . TRBV6-5 TGTGCCAGCAGTTATAGTGGGAGGTCCACAGATACGCAGTATTTT CASSYSGRSTDTQYF
TRBJ2-1 TRBD1 . TRBV4-3 TGCGCCCGCAGCCGACCGGGACAGGGGGCGAGGAATGAGCAGTTCTTC CARSRPGQGARNEQFF
TRBJ1-2 . . TRBV27 TGTGCCAGCAGTCCGGTTCCGGGGGTGAGCTATGGCTACACCTTC CASSPVPGVSYGYTF
TRBJ2-7 TRBD1 . TRBV7-9 TGTGCCAGCAGCTTAGTTGGACAGGGGCCCTACCGCTCCTCCTACGAGCAGTACTTC CASSLVGQGPYRSSYEQYF
TRBJ1-2 TRBD1 . TRBV10-3 TGTGCCATCAGGCGGACAGGGGGCGATGGCTACACCTTC CAIRRTGGDGYTF
TRBJ2-2 TRBD1 . TRBV5-1 TGCGCCAGCAGCAACAGGGGCGACACCGGGGAGCTGTTTTTT CASSNRGDTGELFF
TRBJ2-5 . . TRBV19 TGTGCCAGTAGTATTGCAGGCCTCCAAGAGACCCAGTACTTC CASSIAGLQETQYF
TRBJ1-4 . . TRBV7-2 TGTGCCAGCAGCTTCTCTCAGATTAATGAAAAACTGTTTTTT CASSFSQINEKLFF
TRBJ1-2 TRBD1 . TRBV3-1/TRBV3-2 TGTGCCAGCAGCCCGACAGGGGGTAACTATGGCTACACCTTC CASSPTGGNYGYTF
TRBJ1-2 . . TRBV5-4 TGTGCCAGCAGCCGAAGCGGGGGGCGCGGAGCTGGCTACACCTTC CASSRSGGRGAGYTF
TRBJ2-1 TRBD2 . TRBV5-1 TGCGCCAGCAGCTTGGCTAGCGGCGCCTACAATGAGCAGTTCTTC CASSLASGAYNEQFF
TRBJ1-1 . . TRBV7-9 TGTGCCAGCAGCTTAGGGCCTCAGGTGAACACTGAAGCTTTCTTT CASSLGPQVNTEAFF
TRBJ1-3 . . TRBV30 TGTGCCTGGAGTGCAGGGCTCCCAATAAACTCTGGAAACACCATATATTTT CAWSAGLPINSGNTIYF